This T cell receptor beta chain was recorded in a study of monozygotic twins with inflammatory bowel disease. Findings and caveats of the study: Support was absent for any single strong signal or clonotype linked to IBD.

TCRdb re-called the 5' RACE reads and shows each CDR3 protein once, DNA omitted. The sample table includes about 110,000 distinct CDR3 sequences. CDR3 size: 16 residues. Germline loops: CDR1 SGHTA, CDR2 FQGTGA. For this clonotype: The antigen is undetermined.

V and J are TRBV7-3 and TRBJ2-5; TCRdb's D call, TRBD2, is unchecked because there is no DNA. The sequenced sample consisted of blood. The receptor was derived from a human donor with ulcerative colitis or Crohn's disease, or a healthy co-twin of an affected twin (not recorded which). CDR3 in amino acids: CASSLMGAGLAQTQYF.